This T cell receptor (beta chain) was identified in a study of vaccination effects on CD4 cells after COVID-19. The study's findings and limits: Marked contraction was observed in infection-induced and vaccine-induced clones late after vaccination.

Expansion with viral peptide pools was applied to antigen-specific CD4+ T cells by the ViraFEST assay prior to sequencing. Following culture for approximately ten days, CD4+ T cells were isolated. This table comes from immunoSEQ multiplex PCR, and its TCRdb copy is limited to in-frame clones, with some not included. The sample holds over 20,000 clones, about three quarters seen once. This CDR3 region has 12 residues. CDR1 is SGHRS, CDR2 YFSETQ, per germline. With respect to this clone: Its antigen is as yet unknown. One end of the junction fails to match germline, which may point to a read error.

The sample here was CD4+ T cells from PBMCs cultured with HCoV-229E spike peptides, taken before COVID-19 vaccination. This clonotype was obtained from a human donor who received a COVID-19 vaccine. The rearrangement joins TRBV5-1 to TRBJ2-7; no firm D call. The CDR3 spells CASSLALRVLFF. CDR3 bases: TGCGCCAGCAGCTTGGCCCTTCGGGTGTTATTCTTC.